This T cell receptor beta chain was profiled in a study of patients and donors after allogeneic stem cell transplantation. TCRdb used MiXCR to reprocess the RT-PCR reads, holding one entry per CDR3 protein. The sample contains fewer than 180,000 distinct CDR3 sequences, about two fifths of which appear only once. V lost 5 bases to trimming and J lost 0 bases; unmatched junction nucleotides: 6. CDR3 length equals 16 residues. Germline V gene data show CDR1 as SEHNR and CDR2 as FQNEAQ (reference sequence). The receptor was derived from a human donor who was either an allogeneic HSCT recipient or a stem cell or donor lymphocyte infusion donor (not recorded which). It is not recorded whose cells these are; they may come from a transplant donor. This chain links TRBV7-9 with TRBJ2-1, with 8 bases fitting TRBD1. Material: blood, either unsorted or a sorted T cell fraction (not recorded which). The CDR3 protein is CASSRQGSSSYNEQFF. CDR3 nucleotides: TGTGCCAGCAGCCGACAGGGGTCAAGCTCCTACAATGAGCAGTTCTTC. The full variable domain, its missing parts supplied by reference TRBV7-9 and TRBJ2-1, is DTGVSQNPRHKITKRGQNVTFRCDPISEHNRLYWYRQTLGQGPEFLTYFQNEAQLEKSRLLSDRFSAERPKGSFSTLEIQRTEQGDSAMYLCASSRQGSSSYNEQFFGPGTRLTVL.